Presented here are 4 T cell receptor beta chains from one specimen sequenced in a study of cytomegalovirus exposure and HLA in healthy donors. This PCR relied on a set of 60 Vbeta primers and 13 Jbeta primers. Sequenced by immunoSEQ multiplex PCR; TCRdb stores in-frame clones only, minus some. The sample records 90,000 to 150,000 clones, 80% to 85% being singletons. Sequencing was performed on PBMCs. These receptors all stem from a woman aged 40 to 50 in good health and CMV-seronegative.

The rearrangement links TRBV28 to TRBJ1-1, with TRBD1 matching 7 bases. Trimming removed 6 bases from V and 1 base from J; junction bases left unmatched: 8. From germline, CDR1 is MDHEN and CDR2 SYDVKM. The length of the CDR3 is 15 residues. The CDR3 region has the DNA TGTGCCAGCAGCCAGACAGGGATTTGGAACACTGAAGCTTTCTTT. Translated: CASSQTGIWNTEAFF. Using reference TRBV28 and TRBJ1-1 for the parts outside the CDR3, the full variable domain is DVKVTQSSRYLVKRTGEKVFLECVQDMDHENMFWYRQDPGLGLRLIYFSYDVKMKEKGDIPEGYSVSREKKERFSLILESASTNQTSMYLCASSQTGIWNTEAFFGQGTRLTVV.

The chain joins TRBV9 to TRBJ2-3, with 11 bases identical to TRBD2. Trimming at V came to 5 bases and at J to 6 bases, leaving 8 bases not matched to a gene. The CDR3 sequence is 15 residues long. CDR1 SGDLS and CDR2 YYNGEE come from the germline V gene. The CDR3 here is CASRRSGGAYDTQYF. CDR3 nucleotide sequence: TGTGCCAGCAGGCGTAGCGGGGGGGCATATGATACGCAGTATTTT.

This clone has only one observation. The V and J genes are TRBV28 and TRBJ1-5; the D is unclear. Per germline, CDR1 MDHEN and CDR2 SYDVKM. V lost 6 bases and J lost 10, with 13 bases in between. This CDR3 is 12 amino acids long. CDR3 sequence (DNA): TGTGCCAGCAGAGCGTCTCCCCTCCCCCAGCATTTT. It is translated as CASRASPLPQHF.

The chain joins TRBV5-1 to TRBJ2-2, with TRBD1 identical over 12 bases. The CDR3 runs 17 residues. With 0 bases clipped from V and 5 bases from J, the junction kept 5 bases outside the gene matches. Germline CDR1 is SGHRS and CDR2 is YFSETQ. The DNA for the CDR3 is TGCGCCAGCAGCTTGGCGGGACAGGGGGCGCTTACCGGGGAGCTGTTTTTT. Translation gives CASSLAGQGALTGELFF.